The entry that follows covers one T cell receptor beta chain sequence. As yet, its antigen is unknown. With constant-segment primers, 5'RACE yielded cDNA libraries of TCR alpha and TCR beta that carried sample barcodes and UMIs. TCRdb redid the calling of the 5' RACE reads with MiXCR, one entry per CDR3 protein. Counted here are about 100,000 distinct CDR3 sequences, roughly 11% occurring once; the ten biggest clones make up about two fifths. This sample was included in a study of T-cell memory formation after mild COVID-19. Study summary: There were largely donor-specific TCR clusters.

CDR1 and CDR2 from the germline V gene are SGHAT and FQNNGV. The CDR3 runs to 16 residues. J was trimmed by 2 bases and V by 4 bases; bases with no gene match: 8. Broader study findings: In pre-infection memory, a portion of responding clones appeared, which suggested that cross-reactive memory joined. Later expanders leaned CD4+, whereas day 15 to 85 contracting clones were balanced CD4/CD8.

The chain combines TRBV11-2 with TRBJ2-3; 8 bases fit TRBD2. The sample comprised PBMCs or a T cell subset sorted from them (not recorded which). The clonotype comes from a man in his late teens or twenties who had mild COVID-19 (a few samples of this study predate the infection). Cell type and time point are not known. This CDR3 reads CASSSEGGGNTDTQYF. CDR3 DNA sequence: TGTGCCAGCAGCTCAGAGGGCGGGGGGAACACAGATACGCAGTATTTT.